The sequence of this TCR beta chain was determined in a study of cytomegalovirus exposure and HLA in healthy donors. Note on this clone: Its antigen is as yet unknown.

Study-wide results and caveats: Later analysis reportedly placed an Asian-associated ancestry cluster below the roughly 640-donor mean in N-insertions.

The CDR3 extends over 14 amino acids. CDR1 is MNHNS and CDR2 is SASEGT in the germline V gene. V gave up 3 bases and J gave up 3 bases, with 12 bases separating them. In the PCR, 60 Vbeta and 13 Jbeta primers were used. Generated by immunoSEQ multiplex PCR, the TCRdb table keeps only in-frame clones and is missing some. This table holds fewer than 250,000 clones, under 90% found once. The V gene is TRBV6-1, the J gene TRBJ2-7; D unresolved. Sequenced input: PBMCs. The TCR originated in a human donor in good health. CDR3 DNA sequence: TGTGCCAGCAGTGACCTCGACACCTACTACGAGCAGTACTTC. Translating it yields CASSDLDTYYEQYF.